The next 28 T cell receptor beta chains were all read from a single sample in a study of blood T cell repertoires in COVID-19 (TCRdb year 2020). Libraries were prepared through the immunoSEQ multiplex PCR assay. In TCRdb, the immuneACCESS table is reduced to in-frame sequences with V and J assigned. These tables do not hold every clone; where another copy was compared, an unresolved V gene accounts for under half, and the others remain unexplained. This sample gives roughly 130,000 clones in total; 84% of them show up just once. The ten largest clones take up 5.5% of the sample. Sequencing was done on a sample of PBMCs or T cells enriched from blood (not recorded which). The receptors come from a man in his forties or fifties with acute COVID-19.

The V gene is TRBV30, the J gene TRBJ1-1; D is undetermined. The V and J ends lost 3 bases and 0 bases respectively, with 11 bases between them. CDR3 length: 14 amino acids. CDR1 is GTSNPN, CDR2 SVGIG, per germline (reference sequence). This CDR3 is CAWSEGRVNTEAFF. DNA for the CDR3: TGTGCCTGGAGCGAGGGTAGGGTGAACACTGAAGCTTTCTTT.

The chain joins TRBV2 to TRBJ1-1, with TRBD1 matching 7 bases. V was clipped by 11 bases and J by 0 bases; unmatched bases: 9. CDR3 length: 14 amino acids. Germline assignment: CDR1 SNHLY and CDR2 FYNNEI. DNA of the CDR3: TGTGCCGGCAAGACAGGGCCCTTGAACACTGAAGCTTTCTTT. This translates into CAGKTGPLNTEAFF.

The chain has TRBV11-2 and TRBJ2-2, with 11 bases that match TRBD2. The CDR3 is made up of 15 amino acids. Unmatched junction bases numbered 4, after V lost 3 bases and J lost 7 bases. Germline CDR1 SGHAT, CDR2 FQNNGV. In DNA, the CDR3 is TGTGCCAGCAGCTTTAGCGGGGGGGCCGGCGGGGAGCTGTTTTTT. Its protein is CASSFSGGAGGELFF.

V and J are TRBV7-9 and TRBJ2-5, with TRBD2 matching 9 bases. The CDR3 sequence is 17 residues long. V lost 1 base to trimming and J lost 4 bases; unmatched junction nucleotides: 10. Germline CDR1 reads SEHNR; CDR2 reads FQNEAQ (reference sequence). The CDR3 region has the DNA TGTGCCAGCAGCTTAGATCTAGCGGGATCAATGTTAGAGACCCAGTACTTC. It codes for CASSLDLAGSMLETQYF.

V usage is TRBV27 and J usage is TRBJ2-7, with a weak D call TRBD2 (6 bases). This CDR3 contains 12 residues. V lost 7 bases and J 3 bases, leaving 10 bases between the germline ends. The germline CDR1 and CDR2 sequences are MNHEY and SMNVEV (reference sequence). The CDR3 loop is CASKSSGYEQYF. CDR3 sequence (DNA): TGTGCCAGCAAGAGTAGCGGCTACGAGCAGTACTTC.

There are a few counts of this clone. The chain couples TRBV19 to TRBJ2-2; TRBD1 might be the D (6 bases). The CDR3 loop spans 16 amino acids. Per germline, CDR1 LNHDA and CDR2 SQIVND (reference sequence). V was cut by 2 bases and J by 3 bases, with 13 bases left in between. CDR3 DNA sequence: TGTGCCAGTAGTATACCTCGGGACAAACACACCGGGGAGCTGTTTTTT. Protein product: CASSIPRDKHTGELFF.

The chain carries TRBV7-2 and TRBJ1-5; D ambiguous. This CDR3 comprises 13 residues. Trimming shortened V by 1 base and J by 4 bases, and 5 bases separated the two germline ends. Germline V gene lookup returns CDR1 SGHTA and CDR2 FQGNSA. The DNA for the CDR3 is TGTGCCAGCAGCTTAGACGGGAATCAGCCCCAGCATTTT. It specifies CASSLDGNQPQHF.

CDR3 sequence (DNA): TGTGCCAGCAGTTCCGGGAGAAGCGGGCAGCCCCAGCATTTT. Its protein product is CASSSGRSGQPQHF. The rearrangement uses TRBV2 and TRBJ1-5; D unresolved. Trimming shortened V by 5 bases and J by 7 bases, and 15 bases separated the two germline ends. Germline V CDR1 and CDR2: SNHLY, FYNNEI. The CDR3 covers 14 residues. Full variable domain (rest looked up from reference TRBV2 and TRBJ1-5): EPEVTQTPSHQVTQMGQEVILRCVPISNHLYFYWYRQILGQKVEFLVSFYNNEISEKSEIFDDQFSVERPDGSNFTLKIRSTKLEDSAMYFCASSSGRSGQPQHFGDGTRLSIL.

The genes are TRBV7-9 and TRBJ2-2, with D maybe TRBD2 (6 bases). Germline lookup yields CDR1 SEHNR and CDR2 FQNEAQ (reference sequence). The germline V and J ends were trimmed by 3 bases and 1 base, with 9 bases remaining between them. The CDR3 contains 15 residues. CDR3 amino acids: CASSLGGLNTGELFF. CDR3 bases: TGTGCCAGCAGCTTGGGGGGTTTGAACACCGGGGAGCTGTTTTTT.

This clone was found a few times. This chain links TRBV19 with TRBJ1-5, with 9 bases identical to TRBD1. CDR3 length: 14 amino acids. Germline V gene sequence: CDR1 LNHDA, CDR2 SQIVND (reference sequence). V dropped 6 bases and J dropped 4; count of bases not matched to a gene: 4. CDR3 loop: CASSVTGGNQPQHF. In DNA, the CDR3 is TGTGCCAGTAGCGTGACAGGGGGGAATCAGCCCCAGCATTTT.

The rearrangement links TRBV6-2 or TRBV6-3 to TRBJ2-5; tentative D call: TRBD2 (6 bases). Trimming shortened V by 6 bases and J by 1 base, and 15 bases separated the two germline ends. The length of the CDR3 is 15 residues. Germline V gene data show CDR1 as MNHEY and CDR2 as SVGEGT. CDR3 amino acids: CASSPGGAFQETQYF. DNA of the CDR3: TGTGCCAGCAGCCCCGGGGGTGCCTTCCAAGAGACCCAGTACTTC.

The rearrangement joins TRBV4-1 to TRBJ2-7; D gene unclear. The CDR3 extends over 16 amino acids. Germline CDR1 and CDR2: MGHRA and YSYEKL. The ends were cut back, 4 bases at V and 3 bases at J, with 19 bases in the middle. CDR3: CASSPRQVSLDYEQYF. DNA for the CDR3: TGCGCCAGCAGCCCGCGCCAGGTCTCCCTTGACTACGAGCAGTACTTC.

The V gene is TRBV28, the J gene TRBJ1-5; D remains ambiguous. Germline V gives CDR1 MDHEN, CDR2 SYDVKM. V lost 5 bases to trimming and J lost 0 bases, with 20 bases between them. The CDR3 has 18 residues. The CDR3 region is CASSTYSAASYSNQPQHF. CDR3 bases: TGTGCCAGCAGTACTTACAGTGCCGCCAGTTATAGCAATCAGCCCCAGCATTTT.

This chain joins TRBV28 and TRBJ1-2, with a possible D match to TRBD1 (5 bases). This CDR3 region has 13 residues. Germline V CDR1 and CDR2: MDHEN, SYDVKM. Deletions cut 3 bases from V and 2 bases from J, with 7 bases between. The CDR3 bases are TGTGCCAGCAGTTTTGGGGGGAACTATGGCTACACCTTC. It yields the protein CASSFGGNYGYTF.

The rearrangement links TRBV18 to TRBJ2-2; no firm D call. The CDR3 spans 13 residues. Germline values: CDR1 KGHSH, CDR2 LQKENI. V shed 3 bases and J shed 5 bases, with 7 bases lying between them. For the CDR3, the DNA is TGTGCCAGCTCACCGCAGGCAACCGGGGAGCTGTTTTTT. This encodes CASSPQATGELFF.

This clone has just a few counts. The J gene is TRBJ1-2, the V gene TRBV7-2, with a possible D match to TRBD1 (5 bases). The CDR3 covers 16 residues. The V end lost 1 base, the J end lost 4 bases, and 16 bases lay between the germline ends. CDR1 and CDR2 from the germline V gene are SGHTA and FQGNSA. The CDR3 loop reads CASSLEVRDARYGYTF. The CDR3 bases are TGTGCCAGCAGCTTAGAAGTGCGGGACGCCCGCTATGGCTACACCTTC.

V gene TRBV27 combines with J gene TRBJ2-3; 13 bases are a match to TRBD2. The length of the CDR3 is 20 residues. J gave up 2 bases and V 0 bases, and 11 bases lay outside the gene matches. The germline V gene encodes CDR1 MNHEY and CDR2 SMNVEV (reference sequence). The CDR3 reads CASSLSADVGLAGSTDTQYF. For the CDR3, the DNA is TGTGCCAGCAGTTTATCAGCAGACGTGGGACTAGCGGGATCCACAGATACGCAGTATTTT.

The chain is built from TRBV30 and TRBJ1-5; no reliable D call. The germline V gene encodes CDR1 GTSNPN and CDR2 SVGIG (reference sequence). The CDR3 contains 13 residues. With 0 bases removed from V and 9 bases from J, the gap between germline ends came to 12 bases. The CDR3 loop is CAWSVGRWWPQHF. CDR3 in DNA: TGTGCCTGGAGTGTTGGCAGGTGGTGGCCCCAGCATTTT.

In its sample, this clone was seen once. V is TRBV11-2 and J is TRBJ2-3; 16 bases line up with TRBD2. This CDR3 has 19 amino acids. Looked up from germline, CDR1 is SGHAT and CDR2 is FQNNGV. With V trimmed by 5 bases and J by 1 base, 9 bases remained unmatched. This CDR3 is CASSPPGTSGGAGTDTQYF. The CDR3 bases are TGTGCCAGCAGCCCCCCCGGGACTAGCGGGGGGGCCGGCACAGATACGCAGTATTTT.

This chain joins TRBV19 and TRBJ1-5; possibly TRBD1 for D (6 bases). Between the trimmed V and J ends, which lost 4 bases and 0 bases, there was a span of 16 bases. Germline CDR1 LNHDA, CDR2 SQIVND (reference sequence). There are 17 residues in the CDR3. The CDR3 reads CASSTNGQTYSNQPQHF. For the CDR3, the DNA is TGTGCCAGTAGTACCAATGGACAGACTTATAGCAATCAGCCCCAGCATTTT.

The chain uses TRBV5-5 and TRBJ1-1; 7 bases are a match to TRBD1. With 0 bases clipped from V and 11 bases from J, the junction kept 13 bases outside the gene matches. CDR3 length: 15 residues. Germline V gene sequence: CDR1 SGHKS, CDR2 YYEKEE (reference sequence). CDR3 residues: CASSLDARRGLRAFF. For the CDR3, the DNA is TGTGCCAGCAGCTTGGACGCCAGGAGGGGGCTGCGGGCTTTCTTT.

The chain couples TRBV5-1 to TRBJ1-2, with 8 bases identical to TRBD1. The V and J ends lost 4 bases and 3 bases, in that order; junction bases with no gene match: 14. The CDR3 length is 17 residues. CDR1 is SGHRS and CDR2 is YFSETQ in the germline V gene. CDR3 bases: TGCGCCAGCAGCGACTTGGACAGGGCGGCCTCACACTATGGCTACACCTTC. Residues: CASSDLDRAASHYGYTF.

The chain combines TRBV7-2 with TRBJ2-1, with 8 positions matching TRBD1. Losses at the gene ends were 5 bases for V and 7 bases for J; bases not matched to a gene: 7. The germline V gene encodes CDR1 SGHTA and CDR2 FQGNSA. CDR3 size: 14 residues. The CDR3 DNA reads TGTGCCAGCAGCACGGGGACAGGACGGAATGAGCAGTTCTTC. Translation gives CASSTGTGRNEQFF.

The chain carries TRBV4-1 and TRBJ1-6, with TRBD1 as a possible D gene (5 bases). This CDR3 has 13 amino acids. Germline V gives CDR1 MGHRA, CDR2 YSYEKL. Trimming pared 9 bases from V and 5 bases from J, leaving 11 bases between. CDR3 loop: CASQGFNNSPLHF. The CDR3 DNA reads as TGCGCCAGTCAGGGATTTAATAATTCACCCCTCCACTTT.

The chain has TRBV15 and TRBJ2-1; no firm D call. This CDR3 contains 14 residues. Trimming left V 2 bases short and J 4 bases short, with 9 bases between. CDR1 is LNHNV, CDR2 YYDKDF, per germline (reference sequence). The CDR3 coding sequence is TGTGCCACCAGCAGATCTAGTACGTACAATGAGCAGTTCTTC. Translation gives CATSRSSTYNEQFF.

This clone occurred once. The genes are TRBV5-1 and TRBJ1-1, with D possibly TRBD1 on 6 matching bases. The CDR3 sequence is 15 residues long. Trimming took 0 bases from V and 1 from J, leaving 10 bases between them. Germline CDR1 SGHRS, CDR2 YFSETQ. The CDR3 sequence is CASSLEGHQNTEAFF. The CDR3 DNA follows: TGCGCCAGCAGCTTGGAGGGACACCAGAACACTGAAGCTTTCTTT.

This clone has only one observation. The chain uses TRBV29-1 and TRBJ2-3; TRBD2 might be the D (5 bases). The CDR3 totals 15 residues. Germline CDR1 SQVTM, CDR2 ANQGSEA. Trimming removed 2 bases from V and 4 bases from J, with 16 bases in between. CDR3 protein: CSVEFRTPASDTQYF. The DNA for the CDR3 is TGCAGCGTTGAATTTCGGACTCCCGCGTCAGATACGCAGTATTTT.

J is TRBJ2-5 and V is TRBV3-1 (or the pseudogene TRBV3-2), with 7 bases aligning to TRBD2. The V gene's germline CDR1 is LGHDT and CDR2 YNNKEL (reference sequence). The CDR3 extends over 17 amino acids. Trimming removed 3 bases from V and 1 base from J; junction bases left unmatched: 11. CDR3 residues: CASSHELGGEAQETQYF. In nucleotides, the CDR3 is TGTGCCAGCAGCCACGAGTTGGGGGGGGAGGCCCAAGAGACCCAGTACTTC.